This T cell receptor (beta chain) appears in the sequencing data of a study of PD-1 blockade in classical Hodgkin lymphoma. Whole-study findings and limits: The repertoire differences lack a defined cause, possibly disease activity or prior therapy. In CD4+ cells, TCR diversity went up significantly by C4D1, but in CD8+ cells it did not. Lower baseline TCR diversity was reported for newly diagnosed patients than for healthy donors.

Clones were read by immunoSEQ multiplex PCR, and TCRdb kept only the in-frame ones, dropping some. The sample has around 7,700 clones, 70% to 90% seen once. Each patient's relapse followed autologous stem cell transplantation, and brentuximab vedotin exposure varied. CD4+ T cells were purified from thawed PBMCs by negative selection. Best response was recorded as complete response, partial response or progressive disease. In regard to this clone: What it recognizes is unknown.

Germline V gives CDR1 ENHRY, CDR2 SYGVKD. Trimming stripped 10 bases from V and 4 bases from J, with 14 bases between. The CDR3 runs to 12 residues. The receptor was derived from a human donor with classical Hodgkin lymphoma. The specimen was CD4+ T cells from blood, collected at baseline. The chain links TRBV10-3 to TRBJ2-7; no reliable D call. The CDR3 sequence: CASNTDGYEQYF. The CDR3 DNA is TGTGCCAGCAATACCGACGGATACGAGCAGTACTTC.